A selection of T cell receptor beta chains follows, all from one sample in a study of blood T cell repertoires in COVID-19. Measured with immunoSEQ multiplex PCR; TCRdb has only the in-frame clones, and not every one. The table has 50,000 to 70,000 clones, over 70% seen once. The specimen was peripheral blood. These receptors came from a human donor in a cohort sampled during active COVID-19. Both conserved end residues are part of each CDR3. A D gene is named only where the DNA matches it firmly. Clone size is given for some rows only: seen once, a few or many times, or a class if the clone is expanded.

TRBJ1-3 . TRBV6-6 . TGTGCCAGCACCTTAGGACACCTGAGCTCTGGAAACACCATATATTTT CASTLGHLSSGNTIYF
TRBJ1-1 TRBD1 TRBV18 . TGTGCCAGCTCACCACTGGGACAGGGGAACACTGAAGCTTTCTTT CASSPLGQGNTEAFF
TRBJ2-7 . TRBV24-1 . TGTGCCACCAGTGATTTGGGGGAAGGGGGCTCCTACGAGCAGTACTTC CATSDLGEGGSYEQYF
TRBJ1-3 . TRBV7-2 . TGTGCCAGCAGTTTGTATGACAGCTCTGGAAACACCATATATTTT CASSLYDSSGNTIYF
TRBJ2-6 . TRBV6-2/TRBV6-3 . TGTGCCAGCAGTGAGGCCAGGGGACGTCTTCCTTACTCTGGGGCCAACGTCCTGACTTTC CASSEARGRLPYSGANVLTF
TRBJ2-7 TRBD2 TRBV6-5 . TGTGCCAGCAGTCGACTAGCGGGGACCTACGAGCAGTACTTC CASSRLAGTYEQYF
TRBJ2-7 . TRBV7-8 . TGTGCCAGCAGCTTAGCGTATCAGGGCGAGCAGTACTTC CASSLAYQGEQYF
TRBJ1-2 . TRBV19 . TGTGCCAGTAGGACCGTGGGGGGGGCCAGCCCCTATGGCTACACCTTC CASRTVGGASPYGYTF
TRBJ2-7 TRBD1 TRBV7-8 . TGTGCCAGCAGCTTGGGGACAGGGTCCTACGAGCAGTACTTC CASSLGTGSYEQYF
TRBJ1-2 . TRBV3-1/TRBV3-2 . TGTGCCAGCAGCCAAGGTGAAGGCGGGGGCTTTGGCTACACCTTC CASSQGEGGGFGYTF
TRBJ2-1 TRBD2 TRBV27 . TGTGCCAGCAGTCGAAGACTAGCGGGGGGGCGGTCCGGTGAGCAGTTCTTC CASSRRLAGGRSGEQFF
TRBJ1-1 TRBD1 TRBV27 few TGTGCCAGCAGCACTACCCCCGGGACAGCCACCCATGAAGCTTTCTTT CASSTTPGTATHEAFF
TRBJ1-1 . TRBV7-2 . TGTGCCAGCAGCTCAGGGAAGTGGAACACTGAAGCTTTCTTT CASSSGKWNTEAFF
TRBJ2-3 . TRBV29-1 once TGCAGCGGCGGGACAGATACGCAGTATTTT CSGGTDTQYF
TRBJ2-6 . TRBV10-1 . TGCGCCAGCAGTATCACCCAAGATCGCACAAGTCGGGCCAACGTCCTGACTTTC CASSITQDRTSRANVLTF
TRBJ1-1 . TRBV4-1 . TGCGCCAGCAGCCAAGATTGGCGGAGAGGCGCTGAAGCTTTCTTT CASSQDWRRGAEAFF
TRBJ2-7 . TRBV7-9 . TGTGCCAGCAGCCCAGCGGCGACCTACGAGCAGTACTTC CASSPAATYEQYF
TRBJ1-5 . TRBV5-8 . TGTGCCAGCAGCTTGTACGGGGATCAGCCCCAGCATTTT CASSLYGDQPQHF
TRBJ1-5 TRBD1 TRBV2 . TGTGCCAGCTTAGGTAGGACAGGGAGCAATCAGCCCCAGCATTTT CASLGRTGSNQPQHF
TRBJ1-2 TRBD1 TRBV10-2 once TGCGCCAGCGAGGGACAGGGGGCGCTTGGCTACACCTTC CASEGQGALGYTF
TRBJ1-6 . TRBV30 . TGTGCCTGGAGATTCCCCCCGCAGGTGAATAATTCACCCCTCCACTTT CAWRFPPQVNNSPLHF
TRBJ1-1 . TRBV7-2 . TGTGCCAGCAGCTTAGGAGTTTGGATCTTGGGGCAGAACACTGAAGCTTTCTTT CASSLGVWILGQNTEAFF
TRBJ1-6 . TRBV7-9 once TGTGCCAGCAGCTCAGGGGATTCACCCCTCCACTTT CASSSGDSPLHF
TRBJ2-7 TRBD2 TRBV10-1 once TGCGCCAGCAGTGAAACGACATTGGGGGGGGATACCTACGAGCAGTACTTC CASSETTLGGDTYEQYF